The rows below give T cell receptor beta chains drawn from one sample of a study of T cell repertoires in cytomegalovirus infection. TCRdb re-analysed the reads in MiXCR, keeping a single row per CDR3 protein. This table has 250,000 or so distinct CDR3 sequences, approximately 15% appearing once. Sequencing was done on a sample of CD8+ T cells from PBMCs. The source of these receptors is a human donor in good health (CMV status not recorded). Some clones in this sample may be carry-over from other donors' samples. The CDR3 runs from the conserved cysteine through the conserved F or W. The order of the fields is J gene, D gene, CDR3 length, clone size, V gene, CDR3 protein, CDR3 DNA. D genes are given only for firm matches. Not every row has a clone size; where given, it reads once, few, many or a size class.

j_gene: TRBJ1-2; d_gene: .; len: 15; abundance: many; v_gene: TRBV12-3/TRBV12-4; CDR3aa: CASSLNRDNDYGYTF; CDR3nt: TGTGCCAGCAGTCTGAACCGGGACAACGACTATGGCTACACCTTC
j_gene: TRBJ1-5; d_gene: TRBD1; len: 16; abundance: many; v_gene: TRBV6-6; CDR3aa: CASSYLRQGMDQPQHF; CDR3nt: TGTGCCAGCAGTTACCTGAGACAGGGGATGGATCAGCCCCAGCATTTT
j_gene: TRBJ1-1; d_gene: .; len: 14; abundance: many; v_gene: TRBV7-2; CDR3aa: CASSLAAENTEAFF; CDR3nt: TGTGCCAGCAGCTTAGCAGCAGAGAACACTGAAGCTTTCTTT
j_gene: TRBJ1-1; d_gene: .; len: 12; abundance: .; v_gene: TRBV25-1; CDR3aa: CASRGGRGEAFF; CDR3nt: TGTGCCAGCAGGGGGGGCCGGGGGGAAGCTTTCTTT
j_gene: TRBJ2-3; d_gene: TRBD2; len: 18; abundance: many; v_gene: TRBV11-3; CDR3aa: CASSGRTSGGPNTDTQYF; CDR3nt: TGTGCCAGCAGCGGCCGGACTAGCGGGGGACCTAACACAGATACGCAGTATTTT
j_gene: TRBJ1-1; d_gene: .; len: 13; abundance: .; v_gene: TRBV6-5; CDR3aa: CASSHGAGVEAFF; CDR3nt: TGTGCCAGCAGTCACGGGGCAGGCGTTGAAGCTTTCTTT
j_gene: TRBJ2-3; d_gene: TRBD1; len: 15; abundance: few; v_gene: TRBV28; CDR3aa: CASSPDRGPTDTQYF; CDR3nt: TGTGCCAGCAGCCCGGACAGGGGTCCCACAGATACGCAGTATTTT
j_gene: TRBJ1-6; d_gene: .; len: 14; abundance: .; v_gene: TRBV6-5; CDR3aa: CASNPTADNSPLHF; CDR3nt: TGTGCCAGCAACCCGACAGCGGATAATTCACCCCTCCACTTT
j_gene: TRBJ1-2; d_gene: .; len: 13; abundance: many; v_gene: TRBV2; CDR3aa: CASQGRSNYGYTF; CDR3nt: TGTGCCAGCCAGGGGAGGAGTAACTATGGCTACACCTTC
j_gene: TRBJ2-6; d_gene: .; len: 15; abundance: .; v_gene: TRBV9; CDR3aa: CASSVEGAGANVLTF; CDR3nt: TGTGCCAGCAGCGTGGAGGGTGCTGGGGCCAACGTCCTGACTTTC
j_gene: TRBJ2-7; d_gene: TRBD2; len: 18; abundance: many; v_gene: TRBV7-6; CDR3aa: CASSLPGVAGGFAYEQYF; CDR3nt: TGTGCCAGCAGCTTACCCGGAGTAGCGGGGGGTTTTGCCTACGAGCAGTACTTC
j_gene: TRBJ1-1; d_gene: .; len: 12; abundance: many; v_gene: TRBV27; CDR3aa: CASSSDGLVAFF; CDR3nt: TGTGCCAGCAGTAGTGACGGACTGGTAGCTTTCTTT
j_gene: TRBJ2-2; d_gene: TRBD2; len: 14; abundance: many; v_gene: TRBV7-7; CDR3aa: CASRAGLGTGELFF; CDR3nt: TGTGCTAGCAGAGCGGGGCTGGGCACCGGGGAGCTGTTTTTT
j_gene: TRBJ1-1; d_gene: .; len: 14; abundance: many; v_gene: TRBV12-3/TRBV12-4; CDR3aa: CASSPNTGNTEAFF; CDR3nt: TGTGCCAGCAGTCCGAATACAGGGAACACTGAAGCTTTCTTT
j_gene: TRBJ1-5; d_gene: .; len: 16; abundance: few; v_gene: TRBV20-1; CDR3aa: CSARDSGDTSNQPQHF; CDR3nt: TGCAGTGCTAGAGATTCAGGCGACACTAGCAATCAGCCCCAGCATTTT
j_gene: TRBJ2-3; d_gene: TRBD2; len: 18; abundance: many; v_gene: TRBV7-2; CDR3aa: CASSRGTSGGPSTDTQYF; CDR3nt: TGTGCCAGCAGCCGGGGGACTAGCGGGGGGCCTAGCACAGATACGCAGTATTTT
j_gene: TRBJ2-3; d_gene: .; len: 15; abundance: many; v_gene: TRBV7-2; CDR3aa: CASSYRDGPTDTQYF; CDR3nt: TGTGCCAGCAGCTACCGGGACGGACCCACAGATACGCAGTATTTT
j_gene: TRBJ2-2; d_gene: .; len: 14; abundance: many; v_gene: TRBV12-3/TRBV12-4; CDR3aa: CASSFSGFTGELFF; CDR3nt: TGTGCCAGCAGTTTTTCAGGGTTCACCGGGGAGCTGTTTTTT
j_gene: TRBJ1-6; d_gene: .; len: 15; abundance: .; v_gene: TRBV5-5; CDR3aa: CASSLARTVNSPLHF; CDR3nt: TGTGCCAGCAGCTTGGCCAGGACAGTAAATTCACCCCTCCACTTT
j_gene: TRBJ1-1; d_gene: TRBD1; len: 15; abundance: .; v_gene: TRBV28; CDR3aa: CASRITRDRGRPAFF; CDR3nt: TGTGCCAGCAGAATAACCCGGGACAGGGGGCGTCCAGCTTTCTTT
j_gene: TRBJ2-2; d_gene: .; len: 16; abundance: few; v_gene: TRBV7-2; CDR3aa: CASTYRGVGGAGELFF; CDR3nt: TGTGCCAGCACTTACCGGGGGGTAGGGGGGGCCGGGGAGCTGTTTTTT
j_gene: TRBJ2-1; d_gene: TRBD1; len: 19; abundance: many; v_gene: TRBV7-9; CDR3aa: CASSTRGQASPLYYNEQFF; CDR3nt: TGTGCCAGCAGCACCAGGGGACAGGCGTCGCCCTTATATTACAATGAGCAGTTCTTC
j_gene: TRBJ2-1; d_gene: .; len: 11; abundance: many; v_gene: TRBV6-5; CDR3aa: CASSVGAEQFF; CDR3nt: TGTGCCAGCAGCGTGGGCGCTGAGCAGTTCTTC
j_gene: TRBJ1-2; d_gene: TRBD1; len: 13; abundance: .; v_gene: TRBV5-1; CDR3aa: CASSFGQGGGYTF; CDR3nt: TGCGCCAGCAGCTTCGGACAGGGTGGTGGCTACACCTTC
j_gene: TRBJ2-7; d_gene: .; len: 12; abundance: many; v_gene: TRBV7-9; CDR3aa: CASSLASDEQYF; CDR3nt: TGTGCCAGCAGCTTAGCTTCCGACGAGCAGTACTTC
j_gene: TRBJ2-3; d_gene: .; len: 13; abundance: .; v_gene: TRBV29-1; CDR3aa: CSVESLGEGTQYF; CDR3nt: TGCAGCGTTGAATCTCTCGGGGAAGGTACGCAGTATTTT
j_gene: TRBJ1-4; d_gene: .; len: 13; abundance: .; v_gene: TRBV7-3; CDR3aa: CASSSGLGEKLFF; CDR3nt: TGTGCCAGCAGCTCGGGACTCGGAGAAAAACTGTTTTTT
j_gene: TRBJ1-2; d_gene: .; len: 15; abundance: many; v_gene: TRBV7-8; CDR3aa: CASSFSLGDPYGYTF; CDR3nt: TGTGCCAGCAGCTTTTCCTTAGGGGATCCCTATGGCTACACCTTC
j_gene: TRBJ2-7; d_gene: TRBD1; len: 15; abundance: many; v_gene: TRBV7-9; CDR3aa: CASSPRGQGSYEQYF; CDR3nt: TGTGCCAGCAGCCCCCGAGGACAGGGTTCCTACGAGCAGTACTTC
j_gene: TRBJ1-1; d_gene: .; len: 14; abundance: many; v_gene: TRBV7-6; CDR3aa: CASSLYGGAGEAFF; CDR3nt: TGTGCCAGCAGCTTATATGGAGGTGCCGGTGAAGCTTTCTTT
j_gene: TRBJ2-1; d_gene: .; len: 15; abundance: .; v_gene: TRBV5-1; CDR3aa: CASSLGPSLSNEQFF; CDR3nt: TGCGCCAGCAGCTTGGGACCTAGCCTGAGCAATGAGCAGTTCTTC
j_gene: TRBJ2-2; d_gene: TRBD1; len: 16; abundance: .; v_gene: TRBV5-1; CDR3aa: CASSLEPGGRTGELFF; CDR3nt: TGCGCCAGCAGCTTGGAACCAGGGGGCCGCACCGGGGAGCTGTTTTTT
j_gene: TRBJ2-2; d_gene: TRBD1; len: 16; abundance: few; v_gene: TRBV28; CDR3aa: CASSLIAGQGIGELFF; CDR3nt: TGTGCCAGCAGTTTAATTGCGGGACAGGGGATCGGGGAGCTGTTTTTT
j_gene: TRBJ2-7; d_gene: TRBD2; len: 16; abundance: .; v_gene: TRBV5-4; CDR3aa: CASSAQASGDRYEQYF; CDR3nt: TGTGCCAGCAGCGCCCAGGCTAGCGGCGATCGCTACGAGCAGTACTTC
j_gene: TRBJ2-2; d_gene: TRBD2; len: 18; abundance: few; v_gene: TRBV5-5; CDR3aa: CASSLLLERGVNTGELFF; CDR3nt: TGTGCCAGCAGCTTGCTACTCGAGCGGGGGGTGAACACCGGGGAGCTGTTTTTT
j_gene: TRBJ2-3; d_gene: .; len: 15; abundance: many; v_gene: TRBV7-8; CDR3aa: CASSYSTYPTDTQYF; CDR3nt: TGTGCCAGCAGCTATAGCACATACCCCACAGATACGCAGTATTTT
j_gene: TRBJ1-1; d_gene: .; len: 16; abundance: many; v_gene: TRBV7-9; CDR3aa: CASSAGALGARTEAFF; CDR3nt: TGTGCCAGCAGCGCAGGAGCTTTGGGGGCGAGGACTGAAGCTTTCTTT
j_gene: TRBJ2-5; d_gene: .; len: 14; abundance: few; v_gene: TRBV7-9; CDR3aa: CASSGAVARETQYF; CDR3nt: TGTGCCAGCAGCGGGGCCGTAGCGAGAGAGACCCAGTACTTC
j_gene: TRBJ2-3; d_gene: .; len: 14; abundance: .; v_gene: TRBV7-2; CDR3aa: CASSLNQGEDTQYF; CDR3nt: TGTGCCAGCAGCTTGAACCAGGGCGAAGATACGCAGTATTTT
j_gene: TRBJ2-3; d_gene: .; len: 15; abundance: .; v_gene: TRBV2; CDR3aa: CASSDEAGITDTQYF; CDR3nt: TGTGCCAGCAGTGATGAGGCAGGCATCACAGATACGCAGTATTTT
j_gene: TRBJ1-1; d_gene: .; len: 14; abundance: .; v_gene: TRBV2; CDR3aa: CASSDPAARDEAFF; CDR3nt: TGTGCCAGCAGTGATCCGGCCGCCCGGGATGAAGCTTTCTTT
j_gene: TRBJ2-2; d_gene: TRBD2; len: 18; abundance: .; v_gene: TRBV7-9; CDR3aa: CASSPPWDEAGATGELYF; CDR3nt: TGTGCCAGCAGCCCCCCCTGGGATGAAGCGGGAGCCACCGGGGAGCTGTATTTT
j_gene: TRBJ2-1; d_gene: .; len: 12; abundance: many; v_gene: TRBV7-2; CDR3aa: CASSLADNEQFF; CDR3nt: TGTGCCAGCAGCTTAGCGGACAATGAGCAGTTCTTC
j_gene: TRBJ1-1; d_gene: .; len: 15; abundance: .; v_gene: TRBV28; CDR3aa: CASSLLGGEVTEAFF; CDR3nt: TGTGCCAGCAGTTTATTGGGAGGGGAGGTCACTGAAGCTTTCTTT
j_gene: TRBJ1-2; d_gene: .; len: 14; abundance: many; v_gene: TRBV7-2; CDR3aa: CASSTGQSGYGYTF; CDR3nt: TGTGCCAGCAGCACCGGACAGAGCGGCTATGGCTACACCTTC
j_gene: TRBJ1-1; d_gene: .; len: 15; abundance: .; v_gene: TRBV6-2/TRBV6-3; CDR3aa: CASSYGFRTIAEAFF; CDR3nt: TGTGCCAGCAGTTATGGTTTCCGAACAATCGCTGAAGCTTTCTTT
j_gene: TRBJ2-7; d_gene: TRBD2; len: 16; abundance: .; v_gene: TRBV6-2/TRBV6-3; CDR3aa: CASTPTLAGGPNEQYF; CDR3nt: TGTGCCAGCACCCCGACCCTAGCGGGGGGGCCCAACGAGCAGTACTTC
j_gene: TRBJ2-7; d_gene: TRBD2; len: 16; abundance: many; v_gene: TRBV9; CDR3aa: CASSDRASGDPYEQYF; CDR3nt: TGTGCCAGCAGCGACCGGGCGAGCGGGGATCCCTACGAGCAGTACTTC